This record covers a single T cell receptor beta chain. This specimen belongs to a study of blood T cell repertoires in COVID-19. Study overall: Samples of COVID-19 (acute and convalescent) were obtained from the United States, Italy and Spain. PBMCs, B-cell-depleted T cells, or T cells provided the cDNA or gDNA that made up the material.

Original analysis: Reference gene primer amplification gave nucleated cell count estimates. Using immunoSEQ multiplex PCR, the repertoire was profiled, and TCRdb retains in-frame clones only, with some absent. From that table come the V and J calls and clone size; the DNA was used to work out D and trimming. The table includes fewer than 200,000 clones, 82% detected once. Sequencing input: peripheral blood. The clonotype comes from a woman between 70 and 85 years old with acute or convalescent COVID-19.

The CDR3 loop reads CASSQPRGTSGVSTDTQYF. CDR3 sequence (DNA): TGTGCCAGCAGCCAACCCCGCGGGACTAGCGGGGTTAGCACAGATACGCAGTATTTT. The chain has TRBV3-1 (or the pseudogene TRBV3-2) and TRBJ2-3, with 13 bases that match TRBD2. With 2 bases clipped from V and 0 bases from J, the junction kept 8 bases outside the gene matches. This CDR3 contains 19 residues. The germline V gene has CDR1 LGHDT and CDR2 YNNKEL (reference sequence).